What follows are 27 T cell receptor beta chains derived from one specimen sequenced in a study of T cell responses to AZD1222 COVID-19 vaccine. The method was immunoSEQ multiplex PCR; TCRdb's version includes in-frame clones alone and lacks a portion of them. The table lists roughly 120,000 clones, 90% to 95% of them singletons. The specimen comprised peripheral blood, sampled 28 days after the second AZD1222 dose. Every receptor here comes from an adult who received the AZD1222 COVID-19 vaccine.

The chain uses TRBV27 and TRBJ1-3; a weak D match, TRBD1 (5 bases). Trimming removed 2 bases from V and 2 bases from J, with 7 bases in between. This CDR3 contains 14 residues. From germline, CDR1 is MNHEY and CDR2 SMNVEV (reference sequence). The CDR3 reads CASSLGATGNTIYF. The CDR3 bases are TGTGCCAGCAGTTTAGGGGCCACTGGAAACACCATATATTTT.

This chain connects TRBV6-1 to TRBJ1-6; D gene unclear. V shed 1 base and J shed 10 bases, with 14 bases lying between them. Germline values: CDR1 MNHNS, CDR2 SASEGT. This CDR3 has 15 residues. CDR3 nucleotides: TGTGCCAGCAGTGAAGTTCCCGGATTCGACTCACCCCTCCACTTT. It encodes CASSEVPGFDSPLHF.

The V and J genes are TRBV4-1 and TRBJ1-2; TRBD1 aligns across 11 bases. Germline V gene lookup returns CDR1 MGHRA and CDR2 YSYEKL. V shed 0 bases, J shed 4 bases, and the junction held 7 bases outside the gene matches. The CDR3 is 17 amino acids. CDR3: CASSQDRGQGVGYGYTF. For the CDR3, the DNA is TGCGCCAGCAGCCAAGATAGGGGACAGGGGGTTGGCTATGGCTACACCTTC.

This chain uses TRBV9 with TRBJ2-7, with a possible D match to TRBD2 (6 bases). Trimming left V 4 bases short and J 0 bases short, with 14 bases between. The CDR3 contains 15 residues. Germline assignment: CDR1 SGDLS and CDR2 YYNGEE. Here the CDR3 DNA reads TGTGCCAGCAGCTACTCTAGCGCTGACTCCTACGAGCAGTACTTC. It specifies CASSYSSADSYEQYF.

This clone was counted once. J is TRBJ1-2 and V is TRBV6-6, with D possibly being TRBD1 (6 bases). CDR1 is MNHNY and CDR2 is SVGAGI in the germline V gene (reference sequence). The length of the CDR3 is 14 residues. V shed 10 bases and J shed 5 bases, with 20 bases lying between them. The CDR3 DNA follows: TGTGCCACTACCGGTCGTCAGGGGAGATATGGCTACACCTTC. The encoded protein is CATTGRQGRYGYTF.

The chain is built from TRBV10-3 and TRBJ2-1, with 16 bases identical to TRBD2. CDR3 length: 19 residues. Germline V gene lookup returns CDR1 ENHRY and CDR2 SYGVKD. The V segment lost 6 bases and the J segment 3 bases; nucleotides outside the gene matches: 11. The CDR3 here is CAISRSGLAGGTYYNEQFF. In DNA form, the CDR3 reads TGTGCCATCAGCAGGTCGGGACTAGCGGGGGGGACCTACTACAATGAGCAGTTCTTC.

The table lists this clone with a count of one. This chain connects TRBV7-6 to TRBJ1-6, with D unclear. Trimming stripped 5 bases from V and 10 bases from J, with 18 bases between. The CDR3 runs 15 residues. CDR1 is SGHVS, CDR2 FNYEAQ, per germline. The CDR3 DNA reads as TGTGCCAGCAGCCAAGTGACCCCAGGTGACTCACCCCTCCACTTT. Its protein is CASSQVTPGDSPLHF.

V and J are TRBV18 and TRBJ1-2, with D perhaps matching TRBD1 (5 bases). This CDR3 is built from 12 residues. Looked up from germline, CDR1 is KGHSH and CDR2 is LQKENI. V gave up 3 bases and J gave up 6 bases, with 8 bases separating them. The CDR3 DNA sequence: TGTGCCAGCTCACCGGGGGTACATGGCTACACCTTC. As protein: CASSPGVHGYTF.

This clone was observed once. The rearrangement joins TRBV5-6 to TRBJ2-1, with unresolved D. V was pared by 0 bases and J by 7 bases, with 5 bases between. The CDR3 is 12 residues long. In germline, CDR1 is SGHDT, CDR2 YYEEEE. Here the CDR3 reads CASSLGVNEQFF. The CDR3 DNA reads TGTGCCAGCAGCTTGGGGGTGAATGAGCAGTTCTTC.

This clone was seen just once. The rearrangement uses TRBV7-8 and TRBJ1-1; D may be TRBD1 (5 bases). The CDR3 spans 14 residues. V was pared by 6 bases and J by 1 base, with 12 bases between. Germline V gene sequence: CDR1 SGHVS, CDR2 FQNEAQ. The CDR3 loop is CASSHDGGNTEAFF. DNA for the CDR3: TGTGCCAGCAGTCACGACGGGGGGAACACTGAAGCTTTCTTT.

The chain couples TRBV2 to TRBJ1-5; D may be TRBD1 (5 bases). The CDR3 consists of 13 residues. Trimming pared 7 bases from V and 7 bases from J, leaving 14 bases between. Germline V gives CDR1 SNHLY, CDR2 FYNNEI. CDR3 protein: CASIRRWGQPQHF. The CDR3, as DNA: TGTGCCAGCATAAGACGCTGGGGGCAGCCCCAGCATTTT.

The J gene is TRBJ1-6, the V gene TRBV10-3; D perhaps matches TRBD1 (5 bases). CDR1 ENHRY and CDR2 SYGVKD come from the germline V gene. The CDR3 loop spans 14 amino acids. Between the trimmed V and J ends, which lost 3 bases and 13 bases, there was a span of 16 bases. Here the CDR3 DNA reads TGTGCCATCAGTGACGGGACGGGGACGTCGCCCCTCCACTTT. Translated, it gives CAISDGTGTSPLHF.

As DNA, the CDR3 is TGTGCCACCGGGGGGGTGTGGACTGAAGCTTTCTTT. Protein: CATGGVWTEAFF. The rearrangement links TRBV19 to TRBJ1-1; a possible D gene is TRBD1 (5 bases). Trimming pared 10 bases from V and 5 bases from J, leaving 14 bases between. Per germline, CDR1 LNHDA and CDR2 SQIVND (reference sequence). The CDR3 is 12 amino acids.

The genes are TRBV12-3 or TRBV12-4 and TRBJ1-2; tentatively, D is TRBD1 (6 bases). Trimming shortened V by 6 bases and J by 8 bases, and 16 bases separated the two germline ends. This CDR3 is built from 13 residues. The CDR3 loop is CASSPGGPGGYTF. The CDR3, as DNA: TGTGCCAGCAGCCCCGGGGGGCCGGGAGGCTACACCTTC.

The genes are TRBV7-2 and TRBJ1-2; D not certain. CDR1 and CDR2 (germline): SGHTA, FQGNSA. The CDR3 loop spans 12 amino acids. V lost 11 bases, J lost 4 bases, and 14 bases lay in between. As DNA, the CDR3 is TGTGCCGGCCGGTTGGACTCCTATGGCTACACCTTC. It encodes CAGRLDSYGYTF.

The chain links TRBV30 to TRBJ1-2; D is uncertain. CDR3 size: 13 residues. CDR1 and CDR2 (germline): GTSNPN, SVGIG (reference sequence). Trimming pared 0 bases from V and 7 bases from J, leaving 12 bases between. CDR3 loop: CAWSVHQTSGYTF. CDR3 DNA sequence: TGTGCCTGGAGTGTGCACCAGACTTCTGGCTACACCTTC.

The gene calls are TRBV7-2 and TRBJ2-1; TRBD1 matches 10 bases. Per germline, CDR1 SGHTA and CDR2 FQGNSA. The V segment lost 2 bases and the J segment 9 bases; nucleotides outside the gene matches: 7. This CDR3 has 15 amino acids. CDR3 protein: CASSLTGGQGFEQFF. CDR3 coding DNA: TGTGCCAGCAGCTTAACCGGGGGACAGGGGTTTGAGCAGTTCTTC.

The chain employs TRBV7-3 and TRBJ1-2; 8 bases map to TRBD1. Germline values: CDR1 SGHTA, CDR2 FQGTGA. The CDR3 has 13 residues. V dropped 4 bases and J dropped 8; count of bases not matched to a gene: 6. In nucleotides, the CDR3 is TGTGCCAGCAGCTCCCCGACAGGGGAGGGCTACACCTTC. It encodes CASSSPTGEGYTF.

The gene calls are TRBV3-1 (or the pseudogene TRBV3-2) and TRBJ2-4; 8 nucleotides match TRBD2. The CDR3 consists of 14 residues. Germline-derived CDR1 and CDR2 are LGHDT and YNNKEL (reference sequence). The V segment lost 4 bases and the J segment 9 bases; nucleotides outside the gene matches: 8. The CDR3: CASSPGTRSIIQYF. Written as DNA, the CDR3 is TGTGCCAGCAGCCCCGGGACTAGAAGCATCATTCAGTACTTC.

The rearrangement uses TRBV5-6 and TRBJ1-3; maybe TRBD1 (6 bases). The V and J ends lost 3 bases and 8 bases respectively, with 12 bases between them. Germline V gene sequence: CDR1 SGHDT, CDR2 YYEEEE. This CDR3 is 13 amino acids long. The CDR3 DNA sequence: TGTGCCAGCAGCTGGCACAGGGAAGACACCATATATTTT. Protein: CASSWHREDTIYF.

The chain has TRBV5-5 and TRBJ2-1, with D uncertain. V was shortened by 0 bases and J by 0 bases, with 10 bases between the two germline ends. Germline loops: CDR1 SGHKS, CDR2 YYEKEE (reference sequence). This CDR3 is 16 amino acids long. The CDR3 protein is CASSLGVATSYNEQFF. As DNA, the CDR3 is TGTGCCAGCAGCTTGGGTGTGGCTACCTCCTACAATGAGCAGTTCTTC.

The chain recombines TRBV6-5 with TRBJ2-7; 7 bases align to TRBD1. Unmatched junction bases numbered 14, after V lost 8 bases and J lost 7 bases. Per the germline V gene, CDR1 is MNHEY and CDR2 is SVGAGI. This CDR3 is 14 amino acids long. This CDR3 reads CASQGDRAKMEQYF. In DNA form, the CDR3 reads TGTGCCAGCCAGGGGGACCGGGCGAAAATGGAGCAGTACTTC.

The chain is built from TRBV7-2 and TRBJ1-3, with 9 bases aligning to TRBD1. Germline V gene data show CDR1 as SGHTA and CDR2 as FQGNSA. Trimming removed 3 bases from V and 7 bases from J; junction bases left unmatched: 13. There are 17 residues in the CDR3. The DNA for the CDR3 is TGTGCCAGCAGCTTCCAACCCGTGGGACAGGGTTTGAACACCATATATTTT. Amino acids: CASSFQPVGQGLNTIYF.

The J gene is TRBJ2-2, the V gene TRBV5-6; no clear D. With 3 bases removed from V and 6 bases from J, the gap between germline ends came to 12 bases. Germline V CDR1 and CDR2: SGHDT, YYEEEE. The CDR3 is 14 residues long. For the CDR3, the DNA is TGTGCCAGCAGCTCGGGCCCTGACTCCGGGGAGCTGTTTTTT. Its translation is CASSSGPDSGELFF.

The chain is built from TRBV25-1 and TRBJ2-5, with D possibly TRBD1 on 5 matching bases. The CDR3 is 14 residues long. V lost 2 bases and J 0 bases, leaving 7 bases between the germline ends. Germline lookup yields CDR1 MGHDK and CDR2 SYGVNS. In DNA form, the CDR3 reads TGTGCCAGCAGTGAAAGACAGAACCAAGAGACCCAGTACTTC. This translates into CASSERQNQETQYF.

The chain links TRBV3-1 (or the pseudogene TRBV3-2) to TRBJ2-3; 12 bases map to TRBD2. The CDR3 has 17 amino acids. Looked up from germline, CDR1 is LGHDT and CDR2 is YNNKEL (reference sequence). The V segment lost 3 bases and the J segment 2 bases; nucleotides outside the gene matches: 6. Here the CDR3 reads CASSHGLAGPYTDTQYF. CDR3 nucleotides: TGTGCCAGCAGCCATGGACTAGCGGGGCCCTACACAGATACGCAGTATTTT.

The chain carries TRBV5-4 and TRBJ2-7, with 8 bases matching TRBD1. After removal of 0 bases from V and 5 bases from J, the junction contained 1 base not matched to a gene. The CDR3 has 13 amino acids. Germline V gives CDR1 SGHNT, CDR2 YYREEE (reference sequence). In DNA form, the CDR3 reads TGTGCCAGCAGCTTGGCAGGGGGCCACGAGCAGTACTTC. It is translated as CASSLAGGHEQYF.